This T cell receptor beta chain was identified in a study of shared clonotypes between healthy human individuals. Study in general: The plates for each donor numbered three CD4 naive, three CD4 memory, two CD8 naive and one CD8 memory.

Generated by immunoSEQ multiplex PCR, the TCRdb table keeps only in-frame clones and is missing some. The sample lists 2 million to 2.5 million clones, about 95% occurring once. Only one count was recorded for this clone. Antigen: not known. Findings and caveats of the study: A reduction in generation probabilities was seen for non-shared clonotypes relative to those shared by all four donors.

CD45RO-negative, CCR7-positively selected cells formed the naive CD8 fraction, excluding terminally differentiated effector memory CD45RA+ cells. Germline lookup yields CDR1 WSHSY and CDR2 SAAADI. This CDR3 comprises 16 residues. The V and J ends lost 4 bases and 7 bases, in that order; junction bases with no gene match: 5. This clonotype was obtained from a man aged 18-30 years in good health. The sequenced sample was naive CD8+ T cells sorted from blood. This rearrangement joins TRBV10-2 to TRBJ1-6, with 12 bases fitting TRBD1. The CDR3 bases are TGCGCCAGCAGTGGGGGGACAGGGGGCTGGAATTCACCCCTCCACTTT. This codes for CASSGGTGGWNSPLHF.